The rows below give T cell receptor beta chains drawn from one sample of a study of shared clonotypes between healthy human individuals. The protocol was immunoSEQ multiplex PCR, while the TCRdb copy is restricted to in-frame clones and leaves out a portion. The data show some 2 million clones, 90% to 95% seen once. Sequences were obtained from naive CD4+ T cells sorted from blood. Every receptor here comes from a man aged 18-30 years in good health. The CDR3 runs from the conserved cysteine through the conserved F or W. Fields, in order: J gene, V gene, D gene, CDR3 protein, CDR3 DNA. A D gene is named only where the DNA matches it firmly.

TRBJ2-2 TRBV10-1 - CASSGGLTGELFF TGCGCCAGCAGTGGCGGTCTCACCGGGGAGCTGTTTTTT
TRBJ2-7 TRBV7-9 - CASSLGQPGLYEQYF TGTGCCAGCAGCTTAGGTCAACCGGGACTCTACGAGCAGTACTTC
TRBJ1-2 TRBV10-3 - CAISSHDGGYTF TGTGCCATCAGTTCCCATGACGGGGGCTACACCTTC
TRBJ2-3 TRBV5-6 - CASSPLGRGSTDTQYF TGTGCCAGCAGCCCGCTAGGGCGGGGAAGCACAGATACGCAGTATTTT
TRBJ1-2 TRBV2 - CASSANRGGYGYTF TGTGCCAGCAGTGCTAATAGGGGAGGCTATGGCTACACCTTC
TRBJ1-1 TRBV6-5 TRBD1 CASSKMDRGRTEAFF TGTGCCAGCAGCAAAATGGACAGGGGTCGCACTGAAGCTTTCTTT
TRBJ2-5 TRBV11-2 - CASSIAGLRGSETQYF TGTGCCAGCAGTATTGCCGGACTAAGGGGATCGGAGACCCAGTACTTC
TRBJ2-7 TRBV6-5 TRBD1 CASRQGYEQYF TGTGCCAGCCGACAGGGTTACGAGCAGTACTTC
TRBJ2-2 TRBV5-4 - CASQWGGREAGELFF TGTGCCAGCCAATGGGGGGGGCGAGAGGCCGGGGAGCTGTTTTTT
TRBJ2-3 TRBV10-3 - CAISGEGLSTDTQYF TGTGCCATCAGTGGGGAAGGACTTAGCACAGATACGCAGTATTTT
TRBJ2-5 TRBV10-2 - CASSPQRTNYNLQETQYF TGCGCCAGCAGCCCACAACGGACTAACTATAACCTCCAAGAGACCCAGTACTTC
TRBJ1-1 TRBV7-8 TRBD1 CASSSDRGTEAFF TGTGCCAGCAGCTCTGACAGGGGAACTGAAGCTTTCTTT
TRBJ1-2 TRBV5-6 - CASSLRGGYGYTF TGTGCCAGCAGCTTGAGGGGCGGCTATGGCTACACCTTC
TRBJ2-5 TRBV5-1 - CASSLAGFQETQYF TGCGCCAGCAGCTTGGCCGGTTTTCAAGAGACCCAGTACTTC
TRBJ2-7 TRBV2 TRBD1 CASGRDSSYEQYF TGTGCCAGTGGCCGGGACAGCTCCTACGAGCAGTACTTC
TRBJ2-5 TRBV5-6 - CASRPWAAEGETQYF TGTGCCAGCAGACCCTGGGCGGCGGAGGGAGAGACCCAGTACTTC
TRBJ2-2 TRBV19 - CASSSPTGSNTGELFF TGTGCCAGTAGCTCTCCGACAGGATCGAACACCGGGGAGCTGTTTTTT
TRBJ2-1 TRBV30 - CAWMGSRYPPNEQFF TGTGCCTGGATGGGGTCTAGATACCCCCCCAATGAGCAGTTCTTC
TRBJ2-7 TRBV28 - CASSPPDVAPYEQYF TGTGCCAGCAGTCCTCCGGACGTAGCCCCCTACGAGCAGTACTTC
TRBJ1-2 TRBV28 - CASSFLTANYGYTF TGTGCCAGCAGTTTTCTGACCGCTAACTATGGCTACACCTTC
TRBJ2-1 TRBV11-2 TRBD2 CASSSGGNEQFF TGTGCCAGCAGCTCGGGAGGGAACGAGCAGTTCTTC
TRBJ2-1 TRBV14 - CASSHLQNYNEQFF TGTGCCAGCAGTCACCTTCAGAACTACAATGAGCAGTTCTTC
TRBJ2-2 TRBV5-6 - CASSSDEGWAGELFF TGTGCCAGCAGCTCCGATGAGGGTTGGGCCGGGGAGCTGTTTTTT
TRBJ2-5 TRBV7-3 - CASSLRGPGETQYF TGTGCCAGCAGCCTCCGGGGGCCGGGAGAGACCCAGTACTTC
TRBJ1-4 TRBV28 - CATQDSLNEKLFF TGTGCCACCCAGGACAGTCTTAATGAAAAACTGTTTTTT
TRBJ1-3 TRBV5-4 - CASSLKGSGNTIYF TGTGCCAGCAGCTTGAAGGGATCCGGAAACACCATATATTTT
TRBJ2-3 TRBV7-9 TRBD2 CASSLAASGRTDTQYF TGTGCCAGCAGCTTAGCGGCTAGCGGGAGGACAGATACGCAGTATTTT
TRBJ2-1 TRBV7-7 - CASSSRQGDEQFF TGTGCTAGCAGCTCCCGCCAGGGCGATGAGCAGTTCTTC